This TCR beta chain is from a study of shared clonotypes between healthy human individuals. Study results and caveats: For sorted subsets, rarefaction showed incomplete sequencing despite large depth. Richness estimates generally favored naive over memory subsets.

Worth noting for this clone: Its antigen is unknown.

This CDR3 comprises 14 residues. Trimming cost V 4 bases and J 4 bases, with 12 bases left between them. The germline V gene encodes CDR1 WNHNN and CDR2 SYGVQD (reference sequence). TCRdb's copy holds only in-frame clones and misses some; the assay was immunoSEQ multiplex PCR. There are nearly 1,000,000 clones in the sample; around three quarters occur only once, and about 1.5% lies in the top ten. The genes are TRBV10-1 and TRBJ2-3, with D perhaps TRBD2 (8 bases). The source material was memory CD4+ T cells sorted from blood. Subset here: CD45RA-negative fraction. The TCR originated in a man between 18 and 35 years old in good health. The CDR3 bases are TGCGCCAGCAGTGTCGGGAGGGGGCCAGATACGCAGTATTTT. This translates into CASSVGRGPDTQYF.